This T cell receptor (beta chain) is drawn from a study of immune evolution from preneoplasia to lung adenocarcinoma. Between the mid-2010s and the late 2010s, patients underwent resection in Japan or China. Each case's diagnosis was confirmed by two pathologists on H&E. This table comes from immunoSEQ multiplex PCR, and its TCRdb copy is limited to in-frame clones, with some not included. The data hold about 3,000 clones, with about 80% observed a single time. With V trimmed by 0 bases and J by 4 bases, 11 bases remained unmatched. From germline, CDR1 is LNHNV and CDR2 YYDKDF (reference sequence). The CDR3 totals 17 residues.

V usage is TRBV15 and J usage is TRBJ1-1; TRBD1 matches at 7 bases. This receptor was obtained from a person in their 70s with lung adenocarcinoma. Sequencing was performed on FFPE adjacent normal lung tissue. CDR3 amino acids: CATSRDYRGLGGTEAFF. CDR3 bases: TGTGCCACCAGCAGAGATTATAGGGGGCTAGGAGGCACTGAAGCTTTCTTT.